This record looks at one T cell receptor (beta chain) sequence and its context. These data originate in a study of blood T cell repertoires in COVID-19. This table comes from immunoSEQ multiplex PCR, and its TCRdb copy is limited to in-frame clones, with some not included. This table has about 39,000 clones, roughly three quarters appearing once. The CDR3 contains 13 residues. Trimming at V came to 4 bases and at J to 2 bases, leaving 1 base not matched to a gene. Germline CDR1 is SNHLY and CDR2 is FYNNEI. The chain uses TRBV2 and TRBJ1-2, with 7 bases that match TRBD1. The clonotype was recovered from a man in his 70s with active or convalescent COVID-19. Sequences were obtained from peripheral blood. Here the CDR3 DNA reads TGTGCCAGCAGTGTGACAGGGAACTATGGCTACACCTTC. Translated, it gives CASSVTGNYGYTF.